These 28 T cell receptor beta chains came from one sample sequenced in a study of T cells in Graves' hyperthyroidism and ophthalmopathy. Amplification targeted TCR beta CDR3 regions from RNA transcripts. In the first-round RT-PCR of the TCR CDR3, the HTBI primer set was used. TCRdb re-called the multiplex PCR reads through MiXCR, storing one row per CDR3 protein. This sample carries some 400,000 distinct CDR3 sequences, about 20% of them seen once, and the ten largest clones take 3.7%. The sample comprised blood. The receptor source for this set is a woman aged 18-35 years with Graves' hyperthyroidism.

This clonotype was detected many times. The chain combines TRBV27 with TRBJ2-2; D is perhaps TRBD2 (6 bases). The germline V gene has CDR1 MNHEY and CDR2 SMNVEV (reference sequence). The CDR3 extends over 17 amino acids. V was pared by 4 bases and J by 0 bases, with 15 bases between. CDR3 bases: TGTGCCAGCAGTTCCCCGGCCGGGACTTCGAACACCGGGGAGCTGTTTTTT. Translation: CASSSPAGTSNTGELFF.

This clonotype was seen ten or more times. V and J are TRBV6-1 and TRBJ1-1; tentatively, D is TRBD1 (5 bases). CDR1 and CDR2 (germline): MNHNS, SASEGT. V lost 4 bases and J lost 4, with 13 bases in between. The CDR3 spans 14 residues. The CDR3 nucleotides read TGTGCCAGCAGTGGGGCGGGGGAGGTCACTGAAGCTTTCTTT. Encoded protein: CASSGAGEVTEAFF.

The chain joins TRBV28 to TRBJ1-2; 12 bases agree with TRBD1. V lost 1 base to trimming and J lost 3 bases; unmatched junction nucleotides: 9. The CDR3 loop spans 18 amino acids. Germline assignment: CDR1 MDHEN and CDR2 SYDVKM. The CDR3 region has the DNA TGTGCCAGCAGTTTATTTCGCCGGGACAGGGGGCGCGACTATGGCTACACCTTC. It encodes CASSLFRRDRGRDYGYTF.

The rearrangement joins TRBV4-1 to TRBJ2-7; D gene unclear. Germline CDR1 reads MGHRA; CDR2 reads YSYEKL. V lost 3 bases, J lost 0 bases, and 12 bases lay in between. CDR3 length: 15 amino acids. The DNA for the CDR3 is TGCGCCAGCAGCCAGGAAAAACACCCCTCCTACGAGCAGTACTTC. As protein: CASSQEKHPSYEQYF.

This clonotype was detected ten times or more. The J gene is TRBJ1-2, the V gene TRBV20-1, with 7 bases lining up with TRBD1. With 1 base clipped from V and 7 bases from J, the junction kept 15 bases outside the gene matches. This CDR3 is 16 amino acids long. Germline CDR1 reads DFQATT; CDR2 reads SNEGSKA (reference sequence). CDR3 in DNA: TGCAGTGCTAGAGGACAGGGTTCCCTAAGGAGTGGTGGCTACACCTTC. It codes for CSARGQGSLRSGGYTF.

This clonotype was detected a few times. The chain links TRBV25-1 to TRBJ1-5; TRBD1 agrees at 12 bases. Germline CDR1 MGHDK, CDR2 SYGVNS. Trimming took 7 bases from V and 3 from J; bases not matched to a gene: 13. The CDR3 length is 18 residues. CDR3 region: CASKNSGTGGPINQPQHF. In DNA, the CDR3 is TGTGCCAGCAAGAACTCCGGGACAGGGGGCCCTATCAATCAGCCCCAGCATTTT.

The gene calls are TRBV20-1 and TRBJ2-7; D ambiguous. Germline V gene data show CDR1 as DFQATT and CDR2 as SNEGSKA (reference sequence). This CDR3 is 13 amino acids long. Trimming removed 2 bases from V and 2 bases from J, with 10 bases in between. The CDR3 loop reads CSARKVSTYEQYF. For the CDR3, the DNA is TGCAGTGCTAGAAAAGTGTCCACCTACGAGCAGTACTTC.

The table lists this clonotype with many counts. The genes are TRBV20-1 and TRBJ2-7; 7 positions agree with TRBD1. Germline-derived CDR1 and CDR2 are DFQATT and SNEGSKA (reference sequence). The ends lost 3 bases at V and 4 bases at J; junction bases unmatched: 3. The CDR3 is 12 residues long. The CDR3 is CSARVQGYEQYF. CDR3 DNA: TGCAGTGCTAGGGTACAGGGGTACGAGCAGTACTTC.

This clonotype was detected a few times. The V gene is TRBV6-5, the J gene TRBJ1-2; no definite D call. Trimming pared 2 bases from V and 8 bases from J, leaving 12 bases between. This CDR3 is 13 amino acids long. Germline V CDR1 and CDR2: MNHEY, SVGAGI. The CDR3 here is CASSYGTRVGYTF. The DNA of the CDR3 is TGTGCCAGCAGTTACGGAACAAGGGTCGGCTACACCTTC.

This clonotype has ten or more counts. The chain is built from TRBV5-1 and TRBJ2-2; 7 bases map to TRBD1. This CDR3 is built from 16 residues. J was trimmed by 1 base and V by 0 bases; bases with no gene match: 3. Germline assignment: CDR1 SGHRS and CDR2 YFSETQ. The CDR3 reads CASSLVGQVNTGELFF. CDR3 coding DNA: TGCGCCAGCAGCTTGGTAGGACAGGTGAACACCGGGGAGCTGTTTTTT. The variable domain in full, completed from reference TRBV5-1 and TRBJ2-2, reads KAGVTQTPRYLIKTRGQQVTLSCSPISGHRSVSWYQQTPGQGLQFLFEYFSETQRNKGNFPGRFSGRQFSNSRSEMNVSTLELGDSALYLCASSLVGQVNTGELFFGEGSRLTVL.

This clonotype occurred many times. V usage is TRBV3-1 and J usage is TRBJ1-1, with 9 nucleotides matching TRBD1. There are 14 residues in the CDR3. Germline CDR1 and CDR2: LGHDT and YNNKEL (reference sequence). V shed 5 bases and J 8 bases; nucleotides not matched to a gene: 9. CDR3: CASSSTDTGGEAFF. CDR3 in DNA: TGTGCCAGCAGCTCAACAGATACAGGGGGCGAAGCTTTCTTT.

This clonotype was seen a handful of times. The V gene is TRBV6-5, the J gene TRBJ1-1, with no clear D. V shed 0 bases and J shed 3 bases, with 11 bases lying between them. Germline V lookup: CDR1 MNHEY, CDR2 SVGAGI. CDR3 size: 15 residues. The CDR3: CASSYSADPHTEAFF. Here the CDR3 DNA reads TGTGCCAGCAGTTACTCGGCTGATCCCCACACTGAAGCTTTCTTT.

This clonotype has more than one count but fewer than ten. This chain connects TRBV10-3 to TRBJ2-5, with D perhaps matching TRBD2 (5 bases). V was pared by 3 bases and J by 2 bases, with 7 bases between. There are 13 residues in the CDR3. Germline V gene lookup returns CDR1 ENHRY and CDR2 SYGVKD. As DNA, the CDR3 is TGTGCCATCAGTGAAGACTATCAAGAGACCCAGTACTTC. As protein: CAISEDYQETQYF.

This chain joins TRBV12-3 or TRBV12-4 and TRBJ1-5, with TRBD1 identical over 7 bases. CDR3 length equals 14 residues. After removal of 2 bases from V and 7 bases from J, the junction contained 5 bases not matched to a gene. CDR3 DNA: TGTGCCAGCAGTTTATCAGGGGGGTTACAGCCCCAGCATTTT. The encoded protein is CASSLSGGLQPQHF.

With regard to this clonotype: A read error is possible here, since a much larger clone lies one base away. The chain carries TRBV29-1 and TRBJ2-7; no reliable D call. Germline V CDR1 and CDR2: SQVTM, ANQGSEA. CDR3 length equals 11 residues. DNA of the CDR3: TGCAGTGCCGGGTTAGGCCCCGAGCACTACTTC. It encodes CSAGLGPEHYF.

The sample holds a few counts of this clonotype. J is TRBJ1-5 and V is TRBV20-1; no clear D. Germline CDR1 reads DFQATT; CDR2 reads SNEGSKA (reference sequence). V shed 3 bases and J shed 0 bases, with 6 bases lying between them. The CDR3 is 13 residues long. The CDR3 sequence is CSASRDSNQPQHF. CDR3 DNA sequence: TGCAGTGCTAGCCGAGATAGCAATCAGCCCCAGCATTTT.

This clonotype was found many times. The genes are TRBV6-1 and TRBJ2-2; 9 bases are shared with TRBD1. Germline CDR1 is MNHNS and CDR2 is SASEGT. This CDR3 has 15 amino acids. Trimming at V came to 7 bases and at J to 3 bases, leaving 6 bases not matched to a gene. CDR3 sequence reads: CASIPGTGYTGELFF. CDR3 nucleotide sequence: TGTGCCAGCATTCCCGGGACAGGGTACACCGGGGAGCTGTTTTTT.

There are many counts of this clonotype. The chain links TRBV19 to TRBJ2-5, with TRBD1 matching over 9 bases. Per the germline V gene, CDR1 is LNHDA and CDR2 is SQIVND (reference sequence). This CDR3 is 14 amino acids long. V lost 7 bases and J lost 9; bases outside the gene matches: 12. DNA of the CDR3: TGTGCCAGTACCTCGGACAGGGGCGGTTGGGCCCAGTACTTC. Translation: CASTSDRGGWAQYF.

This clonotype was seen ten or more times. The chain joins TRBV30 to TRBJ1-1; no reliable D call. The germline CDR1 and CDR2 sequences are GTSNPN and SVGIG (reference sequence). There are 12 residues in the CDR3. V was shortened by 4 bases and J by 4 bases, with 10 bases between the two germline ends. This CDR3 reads CAWTVGLTEAFF. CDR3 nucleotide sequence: TGTGCCTGGACCGTCGGTCTCACTGAAGCTTTCTTT.

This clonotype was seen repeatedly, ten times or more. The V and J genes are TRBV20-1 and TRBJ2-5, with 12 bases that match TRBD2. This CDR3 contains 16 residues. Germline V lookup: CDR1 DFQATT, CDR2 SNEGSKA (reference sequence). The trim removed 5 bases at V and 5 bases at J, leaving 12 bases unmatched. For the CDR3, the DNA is TGCAGTGCTGCTAGCGGGGGGGCCGGAATGACCGAGACCCAGTACTTC. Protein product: CSAASGGAGMTETQYF.

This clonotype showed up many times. The CDR3: CSGRLAGELFF. CDR3 nucleotide sequence: TGCAGCGGAAGACTAGCCGGGGAGCTGTTTTTT. The chain combines TRBV29-1 with TRBJ2-2; D is possibly TRBD2 (6 bases). This CDR3 is built from 11 residues. In germline, CDR1 is SQVTM, CDR2 ANQGSEA. Trimming removed 7 bases at V and 6 bases at J, with 9 bases between.

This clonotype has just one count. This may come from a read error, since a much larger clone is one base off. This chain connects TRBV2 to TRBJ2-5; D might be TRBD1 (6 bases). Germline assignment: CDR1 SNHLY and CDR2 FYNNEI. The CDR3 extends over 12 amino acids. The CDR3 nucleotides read TGTGTCAGCACGACAGGTCAAGAGACCCAGTACTTC. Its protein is CVSTTGQETQYF. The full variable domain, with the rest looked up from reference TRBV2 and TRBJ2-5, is EPEVTQTPSHQVTQMGQEVILRCVPISNHLYFYWYRQILGQKVEFLVSFYNNEISEKSEIFDDQFSVERPDGSNFTLKIRSTKLEDSAMYFCVSTTGQETQYFGPGTRLLVL.

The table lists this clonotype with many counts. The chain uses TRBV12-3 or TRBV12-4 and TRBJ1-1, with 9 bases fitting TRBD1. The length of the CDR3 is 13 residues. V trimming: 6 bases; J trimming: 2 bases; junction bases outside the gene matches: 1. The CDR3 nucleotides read TGTGCCAGCAGGGGACAGGGTAACACTGAAGCTTTCTTT. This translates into CASRGQGNTEAFF.

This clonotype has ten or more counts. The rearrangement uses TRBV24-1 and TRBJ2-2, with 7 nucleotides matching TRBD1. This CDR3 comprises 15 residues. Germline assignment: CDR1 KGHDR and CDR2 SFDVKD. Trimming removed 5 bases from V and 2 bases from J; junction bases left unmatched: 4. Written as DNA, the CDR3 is TGTGCCACCAGTGGGACAGGAGATAACACCGGGGAGCTGTTTTTT. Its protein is CATSGTGDNTGELFF.

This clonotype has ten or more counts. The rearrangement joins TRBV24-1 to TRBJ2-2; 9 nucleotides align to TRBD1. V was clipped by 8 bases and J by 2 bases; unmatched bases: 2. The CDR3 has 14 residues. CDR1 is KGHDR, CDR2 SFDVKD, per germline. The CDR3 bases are TGTGCCACCATGGGACAGGGAAACACCGGGGAGCTGTTTTTT. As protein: CATMGQGNTGELFF.

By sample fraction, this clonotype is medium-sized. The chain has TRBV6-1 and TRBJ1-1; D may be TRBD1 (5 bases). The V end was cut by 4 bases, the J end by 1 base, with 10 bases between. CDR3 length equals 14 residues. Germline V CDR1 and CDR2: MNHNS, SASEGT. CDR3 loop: CASSVQETNTEAFF. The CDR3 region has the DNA TGTGCCAGCAGTGTACAGGAAACGAACACTGAAGCTTTCTTT.

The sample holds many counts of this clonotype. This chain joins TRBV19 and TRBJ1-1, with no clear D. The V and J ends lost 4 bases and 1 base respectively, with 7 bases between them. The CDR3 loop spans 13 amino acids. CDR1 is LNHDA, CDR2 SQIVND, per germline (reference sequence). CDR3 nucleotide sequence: TGTGCCAGTAGTAAGACGGGGAACACTGAAGCTTTCTTT. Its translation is CASSKTGNTEAFF.

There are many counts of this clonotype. The CDR3 region is CASSSRQGASGNTIYF. The CDR3 coding sequence is TGTGCCAGCAGTTCCCGACAGGGGGCCTCTGGAAACACCATATATTTT. This sequence joins TRBV6-5 and TRBJ1-3, with 10 nucleotides matching TRBD1. Germline trimming cut 4 bases from V and 0 bases from J; bases unmatched to any gene: 3. The germline CDR1 and CDR2 sequences are MNHEY and SVGAGI. The CDR3 length is 16 residues.